Reported below is one TCR beta chain. Germline DNA was extracted too, while blood RNA derived from unsorted whole blood. Investigators obtained 4 to 5 milliliters of peripheral blood ahead of surgery. The data are from a study of tumor-infiltrating lymphocytes in primary liver carcinoma. The wider study: Male and female patients aged 30 to 69 years made up the cohort. Spanning 4.2 to 10 cm, the tumors were T1-T3 N0M0.

Germline-derived CDR1 and CDR2 are SGHRS and YFSETQ. The CDR3 loop spans 17 amino acids. V shed 3 bases and J shed 2 bases, with 19 bases lying between them. Priming with a constant-region primer yielded TCR beta cDNA from roughly 500 ng total RNA. Slightly modified ARM-PCR, run as three nested multiplex PCR rounds, produced the TCR beta libraries. PCR rounds one and two used TRBV1-TRBV30 forward primers with a C-beta reverse primer for 9 to 10 cycles each. TCRdb re-analysed the multiplex PCR reads in MiXCR, keeping a single row per CDR3 protein. The repertoire holds under 200,000 distinct CDR3 sequences, with less than 75% as singletons.

This TCR was recovered from a woman aged 60-75 years with primary liver carcinoma and hepatitis B virus infection. The specimen sequenced was peripheral blood. V and J are TRBV5-1 and TRBJ2-3; D is perhaps TRBD2 (5 bases). CDR3 bases: TGCGCCAGCAGCTCCGATAGCGAGAGGCCTTTCACAGATACGCAGTATTTT. Translation gives CASSSDSERPFTDTQYF.